Listed below are T cell receptor beta chains from one sample, sequenced in a study of OX40 agonist ivuxolimab in advanced cancers. Using immunoSEQ multiplex PCR, the repertoire was profiled, and TCRdb retains in-frame clones only, with some absent. The repertoire holds roughly 28,000 clones, with over 75% as singletons. The source was CD4+ or CD8+ T cells sorted from blood, collected in a trial of the OX40 agonist ivuxolimab. Every receptor here comes from an adult with an advanced solid tumor such as melanoma, head and neck, liver or kidney cancer. The CDR3 runs from the conserved cysteine through the conserved F or W. A D gene is named only where the DNA matches it firmly. Size values are once, few and many counts, or a class for expanded clones, and some rows have none.

clone_size j_call d_call v_call cdr3_nt cdr3_aa
NA TRBJ1-4 NA TRBV2 TGTGCCAGCAGTGATCAGGGCCTCACAGAAAATGAAAAACTGTTTTTT CASSDQGLTENEKLFF
NA TRBJ2-7 TRBD1 TRBV29-1 TGCAGCGCTGGACGGGACAGCTCCTACGAGCAGTACTTC CSAGRDSSYEQYF
few TRBJ1-1 NA TRBV9 TGTGCCAGCAGTGCACAGTTTCAGAACACTGAAGCTTTCTTT CASSAQFQNTEAFF
NA TRBJ1-5 NA TRBV21-1 TGTGCCAGCAGAGTAAGCATACATTGGCATCATCAGCCCCAGCATTTT CASRVSIHWHHQPQHF
NA TRBJ2-7 NA TRBV27 TGTGCCAGCAGTTTATCCGGGGGCCTCTTTACCTACGAGCAGTACTTC CASSLSGGLFTYEQYF
NA TRBJ1-3 NA TRBV15 TGTGCCACCAGCAGTTCTGGAAACACCATATATTTT CATSSSGNTIYF
NA TRBJ2-1 NA TRBV28 TGTGCCAGCAGTTTTTTAAATGAGCAGTTCTTC CASSFLNEQFF
NA TRBJ2-2 NA TRBV10-3 TGTGCCATCAGTGGGACCCTGCGAGCGGGGAACACCGGGGAGCTGTTTTTT CAISGTLRAGNTGELFF
medium-sized TRBJ2-7 TRBD2 TRBV5-1 TGCGCCAGCAGCTTGTCGGCTAGCGGGGCTCTCGAGCAGTACTTC CASSLSASGALEQYF
NA TRBJ2-3 NA TRBV27 TGTGCCAGCAGCCTCTCCCTCACAGATACGCAGTATTTT CASSLSLTDTQYF
once TRBJ1-4 NA TRBV28 TGTGCCAGCAGAGCGGGACCTGGTAGTGAAAAACTGTTTTTT CASRAGPGSEKLFF
NA TRBJ2-3 NA TRBV9 TGTGCCAGCAGCGCTGGGGTGGTCATCGGCAACACAGATACGCAGTATTTT CASSAGVVIGNTDTQYF
once TRBJ2-1 NA TRBV13 TGTGCCAGCAGCTTTTGGGCAGGGGTAAAAGATGAGCAGTTCTTC CASSFWAGVKDEQFF
few TRBJ2-5 NA TRBV4-2 TGTGCCAGCAGCCAAGCTCTGGGAATATGGGAGACCCAGTACTTC CASSQALGIWETQYF
NA TRBJ1-1 TRBD1 TRBV9 TGTGCCAGCAGCCCTCCCGGGACAGGGGGGACTGAAGCTTTCTTT CASSPPGTGGTEAFF
NA TRBJ2-1 NA TRBV2 TGTGCCAGCAGTAGACTCCTGAGCTCCTACAATGAGCAGTTCTTC CASSRLLSSYNEQFF
NA TRBJ2-1 NA TRBV6-1 TGTGCCAGCAGTGAAGCTGGGTACAATGAGCAGTTCTTC CASSEAGYNEQFF
NA TRBJ2-7 NA TRBV6-1 TGTGCCAGCACCAAGGAGGGCGGAACCCGTAACGAGCAGTACTTC CASTKEGGTRNEQYF
NA TRBJ2-1 NA TRBV14 TGTGCCAGCAGCCAAGAGCCGAGGGGAAGATACAATGAGCAGTTCTTC CASSQEPRGRYNEQFF
NA TRBJ1-5 NA TRBV7-6 TGTGCCAGCAGCTCGGTCTGGGGGGGGCGCAATCAGCCCCAGCATTTT CASSSVWGGRNQPQHF